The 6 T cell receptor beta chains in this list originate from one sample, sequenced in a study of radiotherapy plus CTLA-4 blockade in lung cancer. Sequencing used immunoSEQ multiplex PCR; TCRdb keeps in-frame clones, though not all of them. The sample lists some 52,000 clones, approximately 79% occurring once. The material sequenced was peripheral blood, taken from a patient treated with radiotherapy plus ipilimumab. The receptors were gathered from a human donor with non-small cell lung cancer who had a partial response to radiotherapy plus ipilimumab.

The CDR3 DNA is TGCAGCGCTGGGACAGGGTTCAACACCGGGGAGCTGTTTTTT. This sequence encodes CSAGTGFNTGELFF. This chain links TRBV29-1 with TRBJ2-2; TRBD1 matches 9 bases. V was pared by 7 bases and J by 2 bases, with 5 bases of the junction left unmatched. Per germline, CDR1 SQVTM and CDR2 ANQGSEA. The CDR3 loop spans 14 amino acids.

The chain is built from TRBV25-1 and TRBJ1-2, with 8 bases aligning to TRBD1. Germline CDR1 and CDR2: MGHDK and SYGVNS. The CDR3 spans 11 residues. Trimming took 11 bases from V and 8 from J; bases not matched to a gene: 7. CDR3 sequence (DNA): TGTGCCGCCAGGGGGCGAGGAGGCTACACCTTC. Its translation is CAARGRGGYTF.

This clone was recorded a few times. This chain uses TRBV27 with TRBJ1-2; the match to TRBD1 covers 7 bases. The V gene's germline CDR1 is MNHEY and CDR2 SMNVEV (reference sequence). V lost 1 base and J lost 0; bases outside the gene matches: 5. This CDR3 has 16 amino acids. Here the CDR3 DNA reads TGTGCCAGCAGTTTATTTACAGGGGATCCTAACTATGGCTACACCTTC. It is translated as CASSLFTGDPNYGYTF.

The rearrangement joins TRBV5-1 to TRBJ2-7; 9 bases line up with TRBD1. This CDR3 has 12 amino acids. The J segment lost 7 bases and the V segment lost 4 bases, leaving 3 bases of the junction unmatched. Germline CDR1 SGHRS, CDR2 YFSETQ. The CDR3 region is CASSVQGAEQYF. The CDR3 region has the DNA TGCGCCAGCAGCGTACAGGGGGCAGAGCAGTACTTC.

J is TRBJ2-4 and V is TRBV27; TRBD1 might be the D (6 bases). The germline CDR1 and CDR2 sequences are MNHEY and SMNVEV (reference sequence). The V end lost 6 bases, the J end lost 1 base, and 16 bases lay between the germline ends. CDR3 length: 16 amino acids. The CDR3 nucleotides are TGTGCCAGCAGACGAACTGATACAGGGGCCAAAAACATTCAGTACTTC. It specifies CASRRTDTGAKNIQYF.

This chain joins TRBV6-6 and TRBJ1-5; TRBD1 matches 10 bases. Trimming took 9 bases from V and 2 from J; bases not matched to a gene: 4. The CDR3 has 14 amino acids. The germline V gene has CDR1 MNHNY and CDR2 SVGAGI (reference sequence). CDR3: CASRGTGGNQPQHF. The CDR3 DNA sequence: TGTGCCAGTAGAGGGACAGGGGGCAATCAGCCCCAGCATTTT.